The 19 T cell receptor beta chains below all came from one sample that was sequenced in a study of T cells in Graves' hyperthyroidism and ophthalmopathy. The source material, RNA transcripts, was used to amplify TCR beta CDR3 regions. HTBI primers were the set used in a first-round RT-PCR of the TCR CDR3. TCRdb processed the multiplex PCR reads anew with MiXCR; each CDR3 protein has one entry. The table records around 600,000 distinct CDR3 sequences, 45% of them present only once. Sequencing used peripheral blood or thyroid tissue (not recorded which). Receptors originate from an adult man with Graves' disease, either hyperthyroidism or ophthalmopathy (not recorded which).

About this clonotype itself: It may be a read error: a sequence one base away is much more abundant. This sequence joins TRBV7-9 and TRBJ2-5; 7 bases map to TRBD2. CDR3 size: 12 residues. Germline assignment: CDR1 SEHNR and CDR2 FQNEAQ (reference sequence). The CDR3 DNA reads as TGTGCCAGCAGCCTAGCGGAAGAGACCCAGTACTTC. Amino acids: CASSLAEETQYF.

This chain joins TRBV7-9 and TRBJ2-7; the D is unclear. This CDR3 spans 14 amino acids. V was shortened by 3 bases and J by 6 bases, with 15 bases between the two germline ends. Per germline, CDR1 SEHNR and CDR2 FQNEAQ (reference sequence). The CDR3 region is CASSLAHRVSEQYF. CDR3 coding DNA: TGTGCCAGCAGCTTGGCCCATCGCGTGAGCGAGCAGTACTTC. The complete variable domain, with remaining parts taken from reference TRBV7-9 and TRBJ2-7, reads DTGVSQNPRHKITKRGQNVTFRCDPISEHNRLYWYRQTLGQGPEFLTYFQNEAQLEKSRLLSDRFSAERPKGSFSTLEIQRTEQGDSAMYLCASSLAHRVSEQYFGPGTRLTVT.

V and J are TRBV29-1 and TRBJ2-2; 7 nucleotides match TRBD1. Per the germline V gene, CDR1 is SQVTM and CDR2 is ANQGSEA. The CDR3 consists of 15 residues. The J segment lost 1 base and the V segment lost 2 bases, leaving 4 bases of the junction unmatched. The CDR3 nucleotides read TGCAGCGTTGAACTCCAGGGGGTGAACACCGGGGAGCTGTTTTTT. Its translation: CSVELQGVNTGELFF.

This clonotype showed up many times. The chain has TRBV20-1 and TRBJ1-6; D not certain. The CDR3 spans 12 residues. V lost 6 bases and J lost 10, with 13 bases in between. Per germline, CDR1 DFQATT and CDR2 SNEGSKA (reference sequence). CDR3 in amino acids: CSANNKWSPLHF. The DNA for the CDR3 is TGCAGTGCGAACAACAAGTGGTCACCCCTCCACTTT.

This clonotype was found many times. The gene calls are TRBV10-1 and TRBJ1-3; D is possibly TRBD1 (6 bases). The CDR3 consists of 15 residues. The germline CDR1 and CDR2 sequences are WNHNN and SYGVQD (reference sequence). V was pared by 4 bases and J by 0 bases, with 10 bases between. CDR3 loop: CASSADRSSGNTIYF. The CDR3 DNA reads TGCGCCAGCAGTGCCGACAGGAGCTCTGGAAACACCATATATTTT.

This clonotype has a count of ten or more. The chain combines TRBV5-1 with TRBJ1-3; D not resolved. This CDR3 is 16 amino acids long. Germline V gene lookup returns CDR1 SGHRS and CDR2 YFSETQ. V lost 0 bases and J lost 0, with 10 bases in between. CDR3 loop: CASSLGLAVSGNTIYF. Here the CDR3 DNA reads TGCGCCAGCAGCTTGGGACTCGCGGTCTCTGGAAACACCATATATTTT.

This chain connects TRBV7-3 to TRBJ1-1; D possibly corresponds to TRBD1 (6 bases). From germline, CDR1 is SGHTA and CDR2 FQGTGA. The CDR3 spans 14 residues. Trimming left V 5 bases short and J 4 bases short, with 14 bases between. DNA for the CDR3: TGTGCCAGCAGCCAAGTAACAGGGTCCACTGAAGCTTTCTTT. This translates into CASSQVTGSTEAFF.

Concerning this clonotype itself: One end of the junction fails to match germline, which may point to a read error. CDR3 nucleotides: TGTGCCACCAGTGATCGCGGGACAGGGGACCAGGAGACCCAGTACTTC. This codes for CATSDRGTGDQETQYF. The chain has TRBV24-1 and TRBJ2-5; 10 positions match TRBD1. This CDR3 contains 16 residues. In germline, CDR1 is KGHDR, CDR2 SFDVKD.

J is TRBJ2-3 and V is TRBV10-3; D is undetermined. Trimming shortened V by 7 bases and J by 0 bases, and 5 bases separated the two germline ends. The CDR3 covers 12 residues. Germline CDR1 is ENHRY and CDR2 is SYGVKD. Written as DNA, the CDR3 is TGTGCCATCAAGACTAGCACAGATACGCAGTATTTT. It codes for CAIKTSTDTQYF.

Only a few counts were recorded for this clonotype. The chain recombines TRBV11-3 with TRBJ1-2; no definite D call. The V gene lost 1 base and the J gene lost 4 bases, with 10 bases spanning the gap. Germline values: CDR1 SGHNT, CDR2 YENEEA. The CDR3 loop spans 14 amino acids. CDR3 protein: CASSLGGRIYGYTF. Here the CDR3 DNA reads TGTGCCAGCAGCTTAGGAGGCAGAATCTATGGCTACACCTTC.

This rearrangement joins TRBV7-2 to TRBJ2-5; 9 bases map to TRBD2. The CDR3 covers 17 residues. CDR1 SGHTA and CDR2 FQGNSA come from the germline V gene. Unmatched junction bases numbered 13, after V lost 6 bases and J lost 2 bases. The CDR3: CASSLVWRGGVQETQYF. CDR3 coding DNA: TGTGCCAGCAGTTTGGTGTGGCGCGGGGGGGTTCAAGAGACCCAGTACTTC.

With respect to this clonotype: A much larger clone is a single base away; this may be a read error. This rearrangement joins TRBV29-1 to TRBJ1-2; 9 nucleotides agree with TRBD1. Trimming took 3 bases from V and 12 from J; bases not matched to a gene: 11. Germline V gene sequence: CDR1 SQVTM, CDR2 ANQGSEA. CDR3 length: 13 amino acids. CDR3 nucleotides: TGCAGCGTTGAGTCGGGACAGGGACAGGTCGACACCTTC. It specifies CSVESGQGQVDTF.

This clonotype showed up just a few times. The genes are TRBV9 and TRBJ1-1; possibly TRBD1 for D (5 bases). Trimming stripped 4 bases from V and 3 bases from J, with 19 bases between. CDR1 SGDLS and CDR2 YYNGEE come from the germline V gene. The CDR3 has 16 amino acids. This CDR3 reads CASSPGVGGVDTEAFF. In DNA form, the CDR3 reads TGTGCCAGCAGCCCGGGAGTAGGAGGGGTTGACACTGAAGCTTTCTTT.

The chain couples TRBV7-9 to TRBJ1-2; D not certain. Trimming cost V 1 base and J 4 bases, with 7 bases left between them. Germline-derived CDR1 and CDR2 are SEHNR and FQNEAQ (reference sequence). The CDR3 has 13 residues. The CDR3 here is CASSLEHFYGYTF. CDR3 sequence (DNA): TGTGCCAGCAGCTTAGAACACTTCTATGGCTACACCTTC.

The sample holds many counts of this clonotype. This chain joins TRBV7-2 and TRBJ1-6, with 10 nucleotides matching TRBD1. The CDR3 covers 14 residues. The V and J ends lost 6 bases and 13 bases, in that order; junction bases with no gene match: 9. CDR1 and CDR2 from the germline V gene are SGHTA and FQGNSA. The CDR3 region is CASRHGTGVNPLHF. The CDR3 DNA reads TGTGCCAGCAGGCACGGGACAGGGGTTAACCCCCTCCACTTT. Looking up the rest from reference TRBV7-2 and TRBJ1-6 gives the full variable domain: GAGVSQSPSNKVTEKGKDVELRCDPISGHTALYWYRQSLGQGLEFLIYFQGNSAPDKSGLPSDRFSAERTGGSVSTLTIQRTQQEDSAVYLCASRHGTGVNPLHFGNGTRLTVT.

At least ten counts were recorded for this clonotype. The chain links TRBV10-1 to TRBJ2-2; D remains ambiguous. Germline V gene data show CDR1 as WNHNN and CDR2 as SYGVQD (reference sequence). V lost 4 bases to trimming and J lost 0 bases, with 6 bases between them. The CDR3 extends over 14 amino acids. CDR3 residues: CASSAVANTGELFF. The CDR3 region has the DNA TGCGCCAGCAGTGCGGTGGCGAACACCGGGGAGCTGTTTTTT.

This clonotype was observed many times. This rearrangement joins TRBV7-9 to TRBJ1-1; TRBD1 matches 7 bases. CDR3 length: 11 amino acids. CDR1 SEHNR and CDR2 FQNEAQ come from the germline V gene (reference sequence). V shed 3 bases and J 12 bases; nucleotides not matched to a gene: 4. The CDR3 DNA reads as TGTGCCAGCAGCTTTCAGGGGGAACCTTTCTTT. Encoded protein: CASSFQGEPFF.

This clonotype was detected a few times. This chain connects TRBV20-1 to TRBJ2-7; 12 bases fit TRBD2. CDR1 DFQATT and CDR2 SNEGSKA come from the germline V gene (reference sequence). With 8 bases clipped from V and 6 bases from J, the junction kept 14 bases outside the gene matches. This CDR3 region has 15 residues. The CDR3 loop reads CSTKYSLAGGGEQYF. DNA for the CDR3: TGCAGTACAAAGTACAGCCTAGCGGGAGGGGGCGAGCAGTACTTC.

This clonotype was counted between two and nine times. V and J are TRBV5-1 and TRBJ1-1; unclear D gene. The CDR3 length is 14 residues. Germline CDR1 and CDR2: SGHRS and YFSETQ. V dropped 4 bases and J dropped 1 base, with 11 bases sitting between them. The CDR3 region is CASSVDTANTEAFF. DNA for the CDR3: TGCGCCAGCAGCGTTGACACTGCGAACACTGAAGCTTTCTTT.